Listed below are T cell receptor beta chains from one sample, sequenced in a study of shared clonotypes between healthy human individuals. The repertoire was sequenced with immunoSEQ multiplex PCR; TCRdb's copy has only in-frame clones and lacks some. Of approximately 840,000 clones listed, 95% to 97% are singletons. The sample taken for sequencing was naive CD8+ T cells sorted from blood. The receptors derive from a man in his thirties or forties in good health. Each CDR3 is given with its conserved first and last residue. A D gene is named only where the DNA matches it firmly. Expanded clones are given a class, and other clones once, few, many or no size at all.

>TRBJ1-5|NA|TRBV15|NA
CATGYRDQPQHF
TGTGCCACCGGTTACAGAGATCAGCCCCAGCATTTT
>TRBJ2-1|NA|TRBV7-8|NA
CASSLAPWGNEQFF
TGTGCCAGCAGCTTAGCGCCTTGGGGGAATGAGCAGTTCTTC
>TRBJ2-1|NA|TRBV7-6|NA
CASSLSPGNEQFF
TGTGCCAGCAGCTTAAGTCCCGGCAATGAGCAGTTCTTC
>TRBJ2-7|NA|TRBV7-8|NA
CASSSIHRDGGYSYEQYF
TGTGCCAGCAGCTCGATCCACCGGGACGGAGGTTACTCCTACGAGCAGTACTTC
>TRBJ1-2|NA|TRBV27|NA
CASSPTGRAYTF
TGTGCCAGCTCACCGACGGGGCGGGCCTACACCTTC
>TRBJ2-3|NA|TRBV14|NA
CASSRREAGGATDTQYF
TGTGCCAGCAGCCGGCGGGAGGCAGGGGGCGCGACAGATACGCAGTATTTT
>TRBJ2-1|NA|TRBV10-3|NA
CAISPPGVEQFF
TGTGCCATCAGTCCCCCGGGTGTGGAGCAGTTCTTC
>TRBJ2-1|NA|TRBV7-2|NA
CASTPGGYNEQFF
TGTGCCAGCACCCCCGGGGGCTACAATGAGCAGTTCTTC
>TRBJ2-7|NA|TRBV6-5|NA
CASSPSPAYEQYF
TGTGCCAGCAGCCCCAGTCCAGCCTACGAGCAGTACTTC
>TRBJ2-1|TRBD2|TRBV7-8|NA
CASSLPLGLAGVAYNEQFF
TGTGCCAGCAGCTTACCCTTGGGACTAGCGGGAGTAGCCTACAATGAGCAGTTCTTC
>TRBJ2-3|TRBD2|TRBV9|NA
CASSEGLVWSTQYF
TGTGCCAGCAGCGAAGGACTAGTTTGGAGTACGCAGTATTTT
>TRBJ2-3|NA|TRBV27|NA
CASSLWGGTDTQYF
TGTGCCAGCAGTTTATGGGGTGGCACAGATACGCAGTATTTT
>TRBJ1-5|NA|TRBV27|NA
CASSLNGLNQPQHF
TGTGCCAGCAGTTTAAACGGGCTCAATCAGCCCCAGCATTTT
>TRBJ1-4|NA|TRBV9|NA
CASSVGGNEKLFF
TGTGCCAGCAGCGTAGGGGGGAATGAAAAACTGTTTTTT
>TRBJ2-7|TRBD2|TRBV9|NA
CASSVDVGLAYEQYF
TGTGCCAGCAGCGTAGATGTCGGACTAGCCTACGAGCAGTACTTC
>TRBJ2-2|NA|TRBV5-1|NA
CASSSTVTGELFF
TGCGCCAGCAGCTCGACGGTCACCGGGGAGCTGTTTTTT
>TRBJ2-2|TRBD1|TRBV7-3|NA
CASSPRTGLNTGELFF
TGTGCCAGCAGCCCCAGGACAGGCCTTAACACCGGGGAGCTGTTTTTT
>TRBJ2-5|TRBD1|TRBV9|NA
CASSERDRGRETQYF
TGTGCCAGCAGCGAAAGGGACAGAGGGCGAGAGACCCAGTACTTC
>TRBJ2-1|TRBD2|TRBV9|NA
CASSGTASGVYNEQFF
TGTGCCAGCAGCGGAACGGCTAGCGGAGTCTACAATGAGCAGTTCTTC
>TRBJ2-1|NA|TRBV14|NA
CASSKRGLGGAAYNEQFF
TGTGCCAGCAGCAAAAGGGGCCTGGGGGGTGCTGCTTACAATGAGCAGTTCTTC
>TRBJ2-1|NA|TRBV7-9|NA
CASSSIAETLEQFF
TGTGCCAGCAGCTCGATAGCGGAAACCCTTGAGCAGTTCTTC
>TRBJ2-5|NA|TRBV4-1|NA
CASSQVADQETQYF
TGCGCCAGCAGCCAAGTAGCGGACCAAGAGACCCAGTACTTC
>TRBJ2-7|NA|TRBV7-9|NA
CASSAGQNYEQYF
TGTGCCAGCAGCGCGGGACAGAACTACGAGCAGTACTTC
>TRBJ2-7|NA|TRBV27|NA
CATSPGATYEQYF
TGTGCCACATCCCCCGGGGCGACCTACGAGCAGTACTTC
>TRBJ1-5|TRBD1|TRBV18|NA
CASSATGPASMSFVSNQPQHF
TGTGCCAGCTCAGCGACAGGGCCGGCCTCTATGTCGTTTGTAAGCAATCAGCCCCAGCATTTT
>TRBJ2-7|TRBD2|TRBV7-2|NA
CASSVSGGFTYEQYF
TGTGCCAGCAGCGTATCCGGGGGGTTCACCTACGAGCAGTACTTC
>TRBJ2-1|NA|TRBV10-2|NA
CASSEAWEASSYNEQFF
TGCGCCAGCAGTGAGGCGTGGGAGGCTAGCAGTTACAATGAGCAGTTCTTC
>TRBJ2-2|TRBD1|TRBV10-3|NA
CAGQGPNTGELFF
TGCGCAGGACAGGGCCCGAACACCGGGGAGCTGTTTTTT
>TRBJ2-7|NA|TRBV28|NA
CASTYAGTHEQYF
TGTGCCAGCACTTATGCAGGGACCCACGAGCAGTACTTC
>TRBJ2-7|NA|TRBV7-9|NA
CASSPWSRLEQYF
TGTGCCAGCAGCCCGTGGTCCCGTCTCGAGCAGTACTTC
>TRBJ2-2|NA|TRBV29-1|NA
CSGATAVTGELFF
TGCAGCGGGGCCACTGCGGTGACCGGGGAGCTGTTTTTT
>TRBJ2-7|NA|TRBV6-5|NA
CASSISGAHDEQYF
TGTGCCAGCAGCATATCAGGGGCGCACGACGAGCAGTACTTC
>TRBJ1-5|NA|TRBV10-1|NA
CASSESWQPQHF
TGCGCCAGCAGTGAGTCGTGGCAGCCCCAGCATTTT
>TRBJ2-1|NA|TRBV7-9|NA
CASSQPLGNEQFF
TGTGCCAGCAGTCAGCCCCTTGGGAATGAGCAGTTCTTC
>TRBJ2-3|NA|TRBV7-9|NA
CASSLGGLADTQYF
TGTGCCAGCAGCTTAGGAGGGCTTGCAGATACGCAGTATTTT
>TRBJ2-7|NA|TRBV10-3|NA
CAISEEGGYEQYF
TGTGCCATCAGTGAAGAGGGAGGTTACGAGCAGTACTTC
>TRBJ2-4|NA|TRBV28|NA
CASSLGNIQYF
TGTGCCAGCAGTTTGGGAAACATTCAGTACTTC
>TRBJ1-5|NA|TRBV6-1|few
CASSDLQPQHF
TGTGCCAGCAGTGATTTGCAGCCCCAGCATTTT
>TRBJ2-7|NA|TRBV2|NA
CASTHGGSYEQYF
TGTGCCAGCACCCACGGAGGGTCCTACGAGCAGTACTTC
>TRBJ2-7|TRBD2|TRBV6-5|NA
CASSARSSGSYEQYF
TGTGCCAGCAGTGCCCGTAGTAGCGGGAGTTACGAGCAGTACTTC
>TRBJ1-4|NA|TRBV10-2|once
CASGATNEKLFF
TGCGCCAGCGGTGCAACTAATGAAAAACTGTTTTTT
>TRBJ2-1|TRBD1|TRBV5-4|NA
CASSFTPLTGFGDEQFF
TGTGCCAGCAGCTTCACCCCGCTGACAGGGTTTGGCGATGAGCAGTTCTTC
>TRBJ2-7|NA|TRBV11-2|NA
CASSPFYEQYF
TGTGCCAGCAGCCCATTCTACGAGCAGTACTTC
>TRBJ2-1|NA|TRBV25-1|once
CATGGGEQFF
TGTGCCACCGGAGGGGGTGAGCAGTTCTTC
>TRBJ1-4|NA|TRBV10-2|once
CATQTLGEKLFF
TGCGCCACCCAAACCCTGGGGGAAAAACTGTTTTTT
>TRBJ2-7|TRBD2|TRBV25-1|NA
CASSRSGSMDEQYF
TGTGCCAGCAGCCGTAGCGGGAGTATGGACGAGCAGTACTTC
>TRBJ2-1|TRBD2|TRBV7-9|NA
CASSLIRLAGSAYNEQFF
TGTGCCAGCAGCTTAATAAGACTAGCGGGTTCCGCCTACAATGAGCAGTTCTTC
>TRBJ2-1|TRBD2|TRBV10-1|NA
CATQLAGDSEMANEQFF
TGCGCCACACAACTAGCGGGAGACTCGGAAATGGCCAATGAGCAGTTCTTC
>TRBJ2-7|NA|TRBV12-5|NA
CASGLRQSSYEQYF
TGTGCTAGTGGTTTGCGACAAAGCTCCTACGAGCAGTACTTC
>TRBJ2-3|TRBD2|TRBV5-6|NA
CASSSGGGPDTQYF
TGTGCCAGCAGCTCCGGGGGGGGCCCAGATACGCAGTATTTT
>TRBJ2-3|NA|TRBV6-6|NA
CASTLAWGTDTQYF
TGTGCCAGCACTTTAGCTTGGGGCACAGATACGCAGTATTTT
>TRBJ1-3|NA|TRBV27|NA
CASSPGYSGNTIYF
TGTGCCAGCAGTCCCGGGTACTCTGGAAACACCATATATTTT